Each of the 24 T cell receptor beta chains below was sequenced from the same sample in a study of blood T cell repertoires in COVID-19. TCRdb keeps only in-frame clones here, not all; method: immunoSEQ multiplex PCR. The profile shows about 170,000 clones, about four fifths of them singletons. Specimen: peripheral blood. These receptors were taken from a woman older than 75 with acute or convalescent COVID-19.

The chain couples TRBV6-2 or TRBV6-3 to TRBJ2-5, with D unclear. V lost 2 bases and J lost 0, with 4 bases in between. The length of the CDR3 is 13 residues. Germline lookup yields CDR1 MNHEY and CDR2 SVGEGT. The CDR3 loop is CASSYEYQETQYF. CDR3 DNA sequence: TGTGCCAGCAGTTACGAGTACCAAGAGACCCAGTACTTC.

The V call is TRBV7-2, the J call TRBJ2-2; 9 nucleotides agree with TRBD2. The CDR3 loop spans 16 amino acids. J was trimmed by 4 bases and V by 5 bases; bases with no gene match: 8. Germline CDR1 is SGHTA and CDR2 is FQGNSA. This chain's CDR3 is CASSPQRGVTTGELFF. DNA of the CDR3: TGTGCCAGCAGCCCCCAGCGGGGGGTAACCACCGGGGAGCTGTTTTTT.

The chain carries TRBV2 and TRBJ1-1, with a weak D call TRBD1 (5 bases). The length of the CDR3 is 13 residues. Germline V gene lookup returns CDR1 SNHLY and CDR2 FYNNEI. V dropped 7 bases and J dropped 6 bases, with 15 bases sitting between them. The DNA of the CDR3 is TGTGCCAGCACCACGGGGAGGGGCTCTGAAGCTTTCTTT. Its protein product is CASTTGRGSEAFF.

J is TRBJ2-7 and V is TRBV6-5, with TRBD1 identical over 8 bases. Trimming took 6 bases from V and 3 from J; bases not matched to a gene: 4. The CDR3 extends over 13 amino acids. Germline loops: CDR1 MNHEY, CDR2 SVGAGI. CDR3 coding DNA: TGTGCCAGCAGCCCAGGGGGCGTCTACGAGCAGTACTTC. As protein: CASSPGGVYEQYF.

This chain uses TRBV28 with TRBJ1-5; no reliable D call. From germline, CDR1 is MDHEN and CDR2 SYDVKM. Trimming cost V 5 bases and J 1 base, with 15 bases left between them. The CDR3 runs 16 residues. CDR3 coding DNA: TGTGCCAGCAGTCCAATTCTTGGACTGAGCAATCAGCCCCAGCATTTT. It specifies CASSPILGLSNQPQHF.

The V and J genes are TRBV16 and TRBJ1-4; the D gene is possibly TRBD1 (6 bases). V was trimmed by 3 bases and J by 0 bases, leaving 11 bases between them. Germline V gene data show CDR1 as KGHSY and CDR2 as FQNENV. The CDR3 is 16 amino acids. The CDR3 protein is CASSHPQGSTNEKLFF. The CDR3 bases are TGTGCCAGCAGCCACCCTCAGGGGTCAACTAATGAAAAACTGTTTTTT.

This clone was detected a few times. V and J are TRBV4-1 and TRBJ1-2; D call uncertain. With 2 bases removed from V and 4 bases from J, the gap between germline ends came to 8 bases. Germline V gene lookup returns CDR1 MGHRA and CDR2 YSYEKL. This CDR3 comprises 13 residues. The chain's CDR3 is CASSQTLSYGYTF. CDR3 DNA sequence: TGCGCCAGCAGCCAAACCCTGAGCTATGGCTACACCTTC.

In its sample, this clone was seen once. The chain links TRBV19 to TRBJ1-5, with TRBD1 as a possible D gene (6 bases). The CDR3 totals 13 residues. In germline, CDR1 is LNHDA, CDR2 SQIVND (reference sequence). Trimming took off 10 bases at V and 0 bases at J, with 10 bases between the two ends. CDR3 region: CATTDSSNQPQHF. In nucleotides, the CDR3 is TGTGCCACCACGGACAGTAGCAATCAGCCCCAGCATTTT. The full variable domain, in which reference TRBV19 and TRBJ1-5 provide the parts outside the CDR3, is DGGITQSPKYLFRKEGQNVTLSCEQNLNHDAMYWYRQDPGQGLRLIYYSQIVNDFQKGDIAEGYSVSREKKESFPLTVTSAQKNPTAFYLCATTDSSNQPQHFGDGTRLSIL.

CDR3 in amino acids: CASSLSPLTETSGTAYNEQFF. DNA of the CDR3: TGTGCCAGCAGTTTATCTCCACTCACCGAGACTAGCGGGACAGCCTACAATGAGCAGTTCTTC. The chain has TRBV27 and TRBJ2-1; the match to TRBD2 covers 11 bases. Unmatched junction bases numbered 15, after V lost 0 bases and J lost 2 bases. Germline loops: CDR1 MNHEY, CDR2 SMNVEV (reference sequence). The CDR3 extends over 21 amino acids.

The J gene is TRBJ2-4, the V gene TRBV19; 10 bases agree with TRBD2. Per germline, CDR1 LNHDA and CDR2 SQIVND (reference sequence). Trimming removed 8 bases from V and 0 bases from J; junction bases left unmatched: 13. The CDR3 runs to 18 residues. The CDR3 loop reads CASGDPSGGPEAKNIQYF. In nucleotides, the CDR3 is TGTGCCAGTGGAGACCCTAGCGGGGGACCCGAAGCCAAAAACATTCAGTACTTC.

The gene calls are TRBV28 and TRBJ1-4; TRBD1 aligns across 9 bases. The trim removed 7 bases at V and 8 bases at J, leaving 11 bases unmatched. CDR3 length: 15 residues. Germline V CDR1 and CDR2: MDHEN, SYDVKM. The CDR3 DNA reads TGTGCCAGCATCGGGAACAGGGGGCCTTGGGAAAAACTGTTTTTT. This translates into CASIGNRGPWEKLFF.

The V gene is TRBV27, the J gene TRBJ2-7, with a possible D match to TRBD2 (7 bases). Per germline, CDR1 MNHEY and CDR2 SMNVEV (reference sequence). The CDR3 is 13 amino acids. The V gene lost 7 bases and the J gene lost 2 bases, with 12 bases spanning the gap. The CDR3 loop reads CASKGGSTYEQYF. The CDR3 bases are TGTGCCAGCAAGGGGGGGTCTACCTACGAGCAGTACTTC.

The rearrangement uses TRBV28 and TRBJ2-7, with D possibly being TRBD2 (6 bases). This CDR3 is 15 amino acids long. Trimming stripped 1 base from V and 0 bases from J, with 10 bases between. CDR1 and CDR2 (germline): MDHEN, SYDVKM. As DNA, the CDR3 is TGTGCCAGCAGTTTATTAGCGGCGGGCTCCTACGAGCAGTACTTC. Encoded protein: CASSLLAAGSYEQYF.

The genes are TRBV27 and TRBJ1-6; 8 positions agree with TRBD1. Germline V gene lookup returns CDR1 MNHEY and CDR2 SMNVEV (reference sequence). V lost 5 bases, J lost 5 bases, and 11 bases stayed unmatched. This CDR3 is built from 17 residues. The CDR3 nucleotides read TGTGCCAGCAGTACCCGGACAGGGCGTCGGGATAATTCACCCCTCCACTTT. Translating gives CASSTRTGRRDNSPLHF.

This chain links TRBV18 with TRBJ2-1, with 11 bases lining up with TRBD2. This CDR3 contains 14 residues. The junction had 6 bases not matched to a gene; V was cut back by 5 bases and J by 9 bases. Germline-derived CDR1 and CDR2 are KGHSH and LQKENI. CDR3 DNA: TGTGCCAGCTCAAGAACCGGGACTAGCGGTGAGCAGTTCTTC. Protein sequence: CASSRTGTSGEQFF.

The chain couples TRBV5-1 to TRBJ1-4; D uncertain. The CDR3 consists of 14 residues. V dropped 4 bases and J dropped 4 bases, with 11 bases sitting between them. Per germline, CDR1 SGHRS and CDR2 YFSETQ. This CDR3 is CASSPGGDNEKLFF. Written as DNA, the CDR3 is TGCGCCAGCAGCCCGGGAGGTGATAATGAAAAACTGTTTTTT.

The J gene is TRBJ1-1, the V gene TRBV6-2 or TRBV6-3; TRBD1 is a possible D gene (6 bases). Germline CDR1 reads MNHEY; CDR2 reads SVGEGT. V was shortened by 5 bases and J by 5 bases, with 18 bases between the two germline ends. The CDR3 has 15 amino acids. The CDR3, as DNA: TGTGCCAGCAGTCGCGCGAGCAGGGGATGGACTGAAGCTTTCTTT. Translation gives CASSRASRGWTEAFF.

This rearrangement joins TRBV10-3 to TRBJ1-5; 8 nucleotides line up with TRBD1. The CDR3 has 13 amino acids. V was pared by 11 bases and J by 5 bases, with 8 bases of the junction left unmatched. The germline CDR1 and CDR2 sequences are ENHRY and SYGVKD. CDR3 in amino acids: CASGQGEDQPQHF. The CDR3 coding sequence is TGTGCCTCAGGACAGGGAGAAGATCAGCCCCAGCATTTT.

Here the CDR3 reads CASSQGQGTLDEQYF. The DNA for the CDR3 is TGTGCCAGCAGTCAAGGACAGGGCACCCTCGACGAGCAGTACTTC. This sequence joins TRBV6-6 and TRBJ2-7, with 8 positions matching TRBD1. The germline V gene encodes CDR1 MNHNY and CDR2 SVGAGI (reference sequence). Unmatched junction bases numbered 11, after V lost 5 bases and J lost 5 bases. The CDR3 totals 15 residues.

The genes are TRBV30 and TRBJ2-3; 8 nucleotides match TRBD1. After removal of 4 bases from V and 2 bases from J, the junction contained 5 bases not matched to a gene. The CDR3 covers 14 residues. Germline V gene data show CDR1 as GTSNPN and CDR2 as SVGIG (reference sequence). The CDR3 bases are TGTGCCTGGACAGGGGGCCTTTCCACAGATACGCAGTATTTT. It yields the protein CAWTGGLSTDTQYF.

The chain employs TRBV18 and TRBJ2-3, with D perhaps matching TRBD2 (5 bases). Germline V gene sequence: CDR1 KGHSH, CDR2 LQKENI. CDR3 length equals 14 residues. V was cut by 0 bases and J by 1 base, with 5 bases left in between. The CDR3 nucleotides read TGTGCCAGCTCACCACCGGAGGGCACAGATACGCAGTATTTT. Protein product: CASSPPEGTDTQYF.

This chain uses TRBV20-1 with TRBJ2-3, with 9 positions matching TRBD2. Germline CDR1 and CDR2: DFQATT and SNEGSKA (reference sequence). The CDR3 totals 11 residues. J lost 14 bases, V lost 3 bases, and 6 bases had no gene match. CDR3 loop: CSASSGLASYF. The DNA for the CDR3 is TGCAGTGCTAGTTCGGGACTAGCTTCGTATTTT.

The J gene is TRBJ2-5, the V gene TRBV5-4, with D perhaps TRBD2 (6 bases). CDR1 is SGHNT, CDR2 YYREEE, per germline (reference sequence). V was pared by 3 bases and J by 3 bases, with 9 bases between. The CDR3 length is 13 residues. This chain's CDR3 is CASSSRGEETQYF. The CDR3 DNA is TGTGCCAGCAGCTCCCGCGGGGAAGAGACCCAGTACTTC.

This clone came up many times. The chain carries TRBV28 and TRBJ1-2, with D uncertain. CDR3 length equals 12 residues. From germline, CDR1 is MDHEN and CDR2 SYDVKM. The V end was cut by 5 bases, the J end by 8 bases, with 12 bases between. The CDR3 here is CASSMTNVGYTF. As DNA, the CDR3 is TGTGCCAGCAGTATGACAAATGTCGGCTACACCTTC.